This T cell receptor (beta chain) appears in the sequencing data of a study of T cells in Graves' hyperthyroidism and ophthalmopathy (dated by TCRdb to between 2019 and 2020). With respect to the entire study: Peripheral blood was sampled at the time of initial diagnosis, prior to any treatment. TCR Vbeta CDR3 sequencing of around 130 peripheral blood samples (fewer than 45 ophthalmopathy, 75 or so hyperthyroidism and approximately 17 progressor patients) is reported in the paper. An independent validation cohort of about 19 hyperthyroidism patients and about 16 patients who later progressed to ophthalmopathy tested prospective prediction of ophthalmopathy. In over five Graves' hyperthyroidism patients, the study also compared T-cell repertoires from thyroid tissue with T-cell repertoires from blood. After blood sampling, hyperthyroidism patients were treated with methimazole at a starting dose of 30 mg daily, and ophthalmopathy patients were treated with high-dose intravenous methylprednisolone. The approximately 100 discovery patients were divided at random into training and test sets in a 7:3 ratio. To identify TCR V-J signatures that set the groups apart, the researchers used a discovery cohort of more than 95 patients, made up of under 45 with Graves' ophthalmopathy and 55 to 65 with stable Graves' hyperthyroidism.

The table lists this clonotype with many counts. No antigen is known for it. No clone much larger than this one lies a single base away; base qualities are absent. Stable Graves' hyperthyroidism was defined as no progression to ophthalmopathy during 18 months of follow-up. Hyperthyroidism patients were aged 18 to 65 years and newly diagnosed, with disease duration of less than 2 months. The study excluded patients with uncontrolled infections, other autoimmune diseases, pregnancy or lactation. Clinical symptoms, serum thyroxine and TRAb, thyroid ultrasound, and orbital computed tomography formed the basis for the diagnoses. PBMCs were separated from 7.5 to 10 ml of fresh peripheral blood using Ficoll-Paque density gradient centrifugation. Trizol reagent was used to extract total RNA, and RNA quality was then checked on an Agilent 2100 Bioanalyzer. The full study reports these points: In validation, the model predicted progression to ophthalmopathy a median of around six months before onset, with approximately 71% sensitivity and 72.22% specificity. In cross-validation, a model built on a 13 V-J signature told ophthalmopathy apart from stable hyperthyroidism with about 90% sensitivity and 81% to 82% specificity, and in testing the same model reached 80%/75%. No statistical method was used to set the sample size in advance, and investigators knew the group allocation. Most expanded thyroid clonotypes (frequency above 0.001) were also found in blood, which suggests that blood repertoires may mirror thyroid immune responses.

The V and J ends are trimmed by 3 bases and 1 base, leaving 12 bases between them. CDR1 and CDR2, per the germline V gene (reference sequence), are SEHNR and FQNEAQ. There are 15 amino acids in the CDR3, from cysteine to phenylalanine inclusive. Only CDR3 DNA remains: 45 bases, in frame from the first base. The TCR beta CDR3 regions were amplified from the RNA transcripts. For the first round of RT-PCR on the TCR CDR3, the HTBI primer set was used together with the Qiagen OneStep RT-PCR kit. A second multiplex PCR round built the libraries, followed by size selection and purification. The libraries were sequenced on an Illumina HiSeq2000 using paired-end 100 bp reads. Regarding the original processing steps: SOAPnuke was used to process the raw data, with reads discarded if the reads contained adapters or uncalled bases, had a mean Phred below 15, or lacked an exact constant-primer or identifier match. COPE v1.2.5 was used to merge high-quality paired reads, and clonotypes were defined as unique nucleotide sequences. Clonotypes were aligned to IMGT TRBV, TRBD and TRBJ reference segments using MiTCR v1.1. The analysis was restricted to V-J combinations with a frequency above 0.0001, which together covered 99% to 99.2% of the repertoires. The TCS score was defined as the ratio of F50 (clonal expansion) to E x V (chaos), calculated using BLOSUM62-based TCRdist between CDR3 peptides within each V-J. Welch's t-statistics and random forest reduced roughly 500 V-J features to 13, which were used in a naive Bayes classifier (R e1071). The raw public data were reprocessed by TCRdb itself: fastp quality trimming at Q25, MiXCR clonotype calling, in-frame beta chains only. Each CDR3 protein appears once, grouped with its most common genes and DNA. For this entry, the V and J calls and clone size follow TCRdb and not the study's own pipeline. This sample has over 550,000 distinct CDR3 sequences in its table, and approximately 15% of those were observed once. The top ten clonotypes cover under 20% of the sample.

The chain joins TRBV7-9 to TRBJ1-1, and perhaps TRBD1 as D gene, on 6 matching bases. The TCR comes from a woman aged 18-35 years with Graves' hyperthyroidism. The source material was blood. The CDR3 loop reads CASSFARTENTEAFF. The DNA is as follows: TGTGCCAGCAGCTTCGCTCGGACAGAGAACACTGAAGCTTTCTTT.